These 22 T cell receptor beta chains were all obtained from the same sample, sequenced in a study of T cell clonality in common variable immunodeficiency. Measured with immunoSEQ multiplex PCR; TCRdb has only the in-frame clones, and not every one. This sample carries tens of thousands of clones, none of them present only once. The sample taken for sequencing was peripheral blood mononuclear cells. Receptor source: a person aged 18 to 75 in good health.

The sample holds many counts of this clone. Read data end 3 residues before the CDR3 end; the end is taken from the germline J gene. The V call is TRBV19, the J call TRBJ1-1; TRBD1 matches at 11 bases. CDR1 and CDR2 (germline): LNHDA, SQIVND (reference sequence). Trimming removed 4 bases from V and 6 bases from J; junction bases left unmatched: 10. The CDR3 spans 16 residues. CDR3 DNA (partial): TGTGCCAGTAGTACCGGACAGGGGGCTGGAATCTCTGAA. The encoded protein is CASSTGQGAGISE. The full-length CDR3 reads as CASSTGQGAGISEAFF.

On this clone itself: The CDR3 extends 3 residues past the end of the read, so its final part is completed from the germline J gene. The chain combines TRBV13 with TRBJ1-2; 8 nucleotides agree with TRBD1. The CDR3 runs to 18 residues. J gave up 5 bases and V 6 bases, and 20 bases lay outside the gene matches. Germline V gives CDR1 PRHDT, CDR2 FYEKMQ (reference sequence). CDR3 amino acids: CASSLSGTGLLVTYGYTF. The DNA read from the CDR3 is TGTGCCAGCAGTTTGTCCGGGACAGGCCTTCTGGTCACATATGGC.

This clone was seen only a few times. The sequence runs out 3 residues before the end of the CDR3; the remainder is reconstructed from the germline J gene. The rearrangement joins TRBV20-1 to TRBJ1-1, with TRBD1 identical over 9 bases. The V gene's germline CDR1 is DFQATT and CDR2 SNEGSKA (reference sequence). V lost 1 base to trimming and J lost 7 bases; unmatched junction nucleotides: 4. This CDR3 region has 13 residues. CDR3 protein: CSARGGTGIEAFF. CDR3 bases read: TGCAGTGCTAGAGGCGGGACAGGGATTGAA.

This clone was picked up many times. The sequenced part of the CDR3 DNA is TGTGCCAGCAGTGAGGGACAGCCAAGCACAGATACG. It codes for CASSEGQPSTDT. The CDR3, in full, reads CASSEGQPSTDTQYF. The chain joins TRBV2 to TRBJ2-3, with TRBD1 matching over 7 bases. The CDR3 end lies 3 residues beyond the end of the read and is filled in from the germline J gene. The V and J ends lost 3 bases and 0 bases, in that order; junction bases with no gene match: 3. Germline loops: CDR1 SNHLY, CDR2 FYNNEI. This CDR3 has 15 amino acids.

The sample holds many counts of this clone. At one of its ends the junction is not consistent with the germline gene, which may arise from a read error. The CDR3: CASSQGLAENTGELFF. The CDR3 bases that were read are TGCGCCAGCAGCCAAGGACTAGCGGAGAACACCGGGGAG. The V call is TRBV4-2, the J call TRBJ2-2; TRBD2 matches at 10 bases. The read terminates 3 residues ahead of where the CDR3 ends, so the germline J gene completes it. The CDR3 spans 16 residues. CDR1 is LGHNA, CDR2 YNFKEQ, per germline.

This clone showed up many times. The sequenced part of the CDR3 DNA is TGTGCCAGTAGTACCGGACAGGGCCGCTTTTCTGGAAACACC. It encodes CASSTGQGRFSGNT. The CDR3 in full is CASSTGQGRFSGNTIYF. The chain couples TRBV19 to TRBJ1-3; 8 bases align to TRBD1. The read terminates 3 residues ahead of where the CDR3 ends, so the germline J gene completes it. The trim removed 4 bases at V and 1 base at J, leaving 9 bases unmatched. Looked up from germline, CDR1 is LNHDA and CDR2 is SQIVND (reference sequence). This CDR3 spans 17 amino acids.

At least ten counts were recorded for this clone. Read coverage stops 3 residues before the CDR3 terminus; the germline J gene supplies the remainder. The chain links TRBV19 to TRBJ1-4; unclear D gene. The germline V and J ends were trimmed by 7 bases and 0 bases, with 12 bases remaining between them. Germline loops: CDR1 LNHDA, CDR2 SQIVND (reference sequence). CDR3 size: 15 residues. CDR3 residues: CASKQYSTTNEKLFF. The sequenced CDR3 bases are TGTGCCAGTAAACAGTACAGTACAACTAATGAAAAA. Combining the CDR3 with reference TRBV19 and TRBJ1-4 gives the whole variable domain DGGITQSPKYLFRKEGQNVTLSCEQNLNHDAMYWYRQDPGQGLRLIYYSQIVNDFQKGDIAEGYSVSREKKESFPLTVTSAQKNPTAFYLCASKQYSTTNEKLFFGSGTQLSVL.

In this sample, this clone turned up many times. The read ends 3 residues before the CDR3 terminus; that terminus is restored from the germline J gene. This chain uses TRBV19 with TRBJ2-5; TRBD2 agrees at 11 bases. Germline CDR1 and CDR2: LNHDA and SQIVND (reference sequence). The J segment lost 5 bases and the V segment lost 4 bases, leaving 9 bases of the junction unmatched. The CDR3 is 16 amino acids. The sequenced part of the CDR3 DNA is TGTGCCAGTAGTACCTTAGCGGGGGGGCCAGAGGAGACC. Translating gives CASSTLAGGPEET. The full CDR3 sequence reads CASSTLAGGPEETQYF.

As for this clone: The read ends 3 residues early relative to the CDR3; the germline J gene fills the gap. V gene TRBV20-1 combines with J gene TRBJ2-1; no clear D gene. V lost 0 bases, J lost 6 bases, and 12 bases lay in between. The length of the CDR3 is 14 residues. Per the germline V gene, CDR1 is DFQATT and CDR2 is SNEGSKA (reference sequence). The sequenced part of the CDR3 DNA is TGCAGTGCTAGAGATTTGACGGCAGGCAATGAG. It encodes CSARDLTAGNE. The whole CDR3 reads CSARDLTAGNEQFF.

This clone was recorded many times. The CDR3 extends 3 residues past the end of the read, so its final part is completed from the germline J gene. The chain uses TRBV20-1 and TRBJ2-7; 7 bases fit TRBD1. V was pared by 3 bases and J by 5 bases, with 10 bases of the junction left unmatched. Germline CDR1 is DFQATT and CDR2 is SNEGSKA (reference sequence). The CDR3 consists of 14 residues. The CDR3 region is CSASIGGAGNEQYF. The CDR3 bases that were read are TGCAGTGCTAGTATAGGGGGCGCAGGGAACGAG.

This clone was detected many times. Read sequence stops 3 residues before the CDR3 end, and the germline J gene provides the missing end. The V call is TRBV19, the J call TRBJ2-3, with 11 bases fitting TRBD2. The CDR3 is made up of 15 amino acids. Unmatched junction bases numbered 5, after V lost 4 bases and J lost 5 bases. Per germline, CDR1 LNHDA and CDR2 SQIVND (reference sequence). The chain's CDR3 is CASSRYSGRGDTQYF. The CDR3 bases that were read are TGTGCCAGTAGTAGATATAGCGGGAGGGGAGATACG.

In this sample, this clone turned up many times. The observed sequence ends 3 residues before the CDR3 terminus, with the missing tail filled in from the germline J gene. The chain links TRBV5-1 to TRBJ2-1; 7 positions match TRBD1. This CDR3 comprises 16 residues. The germline gives CDR1 SGHRS, CDR2 YFSETQ. The trim removed 0 bases at V and 6 bases at J, leaving 9 bases unmatched. This chain's CDR3 is CASSLETGVRGNEQFF. The DNA read from the CDR3 is TGCGCCAGCAGCTTGGAAACAGGGGTACGGGGCAATGAG.

This clone appeared many times. With the read ending 3 residues before the CDR3 end, the germline J gene is used to fill in that end. The chain recombines TRBV7-2 with TRBJ2-1, with D possibly TRBD1 on 6 matching bases. Germline V gene sequence: CDR1 SGHTA, CDR2 FQGNSA. CDR3 length: 12 residues. The V end lost 10 bases, the J end lost 6 bases, and 13 bases lay between the germline ends. CDR3 region: CATRQESNEQFF. The part of the CDR3 DNA that was read is TGTGCCACCAGACAGGAGAGCAATGAG.

This clone has ten or more counts. The read stops 3 residues short of the end of the CDR3; the missing end is completed from the germline J gene. The genes are TRBV19 and TRBJ1-1; 7 bases agree with TRBD1. From germline, CDR1 is LNHDA and CDR2 SQIVND (reference sequence). V dropped 6 bases and J dropped 2; count of bases not matched to a gene: 6. This CDR3 spans 14 amino acids. CDR3 bases read: TGTGCCAGTAGCCCGGGACAGCTAAACACTGAA. It yields the protein CASSPGQLNTE. The CDR3 in its entirety is CASSPGQLNTEAFF.

This clone was counted only a few times. The DNA ends 3 residues before the CDR3 does, and the rest of the CDR3 is filled in from the germline J gene. This sequence joins TRBV7-8 and TRBJ1-2; the match to TRBD1 covers 9 bases. This CDR3 region has 14 residues. Germline CDR1 reads SGHVS; CDR2 reads FQNEAQ. V shed 4 bases, J shed 4 bases, and the junction held 4 bases outside the gene matches. This CDR3 is CASSWPGQGYGYTF. CDR3 bases read: TGTGCCAGCAGCTGGCCGGGACAGGGCTATGGC.

This clone has at least ten counts. The missing CDR3 end, 3 residues past where the read stops, is filled in from the germline J gene. This chain joins TRBV12-3 or TRBV12-4 and TRBJ2-7; D perhaps matches TRBD1 (6 bases). This CDR3 has 13 residues. With 6 bases removed from V and 5 bases from J, the gap between germline ends came to 14 bases. This CDR3 is CASSLFRGNEQYF. The part of the CDR3 DNA that was read is TGTGCCAGCAGCCTATTCAGGGGCAACGAG.

This clone was counted ten times or more. The CDR3 region is CASSPQTSGGTDTQYF. CDR3 DNA, as far as it was read: TGCGCCAGCAGCCCCCAAACTAGCGGGGGGACAGATACG. This chain links TRBV5-1 with TRBJ2-3; 12 bases agree with TRBD2. The DNA ends 3 residues before the CDR3 does, and the rest of the CDR3 is filled in from the germline J gene. Per the germline V gene, CDR1 is SGHRS and CDR2 is YFSETQ. V lost 4 bases, J lost 3 bases, and 6 bases stayed unmatched. The CDR3 extends over 16 amino acids.

This clone came up many times. The missing CDR3 end, 3 residues past where the read stops, is filled in from the germline J gene. V usage is TRBV19 and J usage is TRBJ1-1, with 8 bases aligning to TRBD1. Germline CDR1 is LNHDA and CDR2 is SQIVND (reference sequence). Trimming took 8 bases from V and 1 from J; bases not matched to a gene: 6. The length of the CDR3 is 14 residues. CDR3 region: CASQTGTGNTEAFF. The sequenced CDR3 bases are TGTGCCAGTCAGACCGGGACAGGGAACACTGAA.

To note about this clone: Read data end 3 residues before the CDR3 end; the end is taken from the germline J gene. The chain recombines TRBV19 with TRBJ1-2, with TRBD1 identical over 10 bases. From germline, CDR1 is LNHDA and CDR2 SQIVND (reference sequence). The length of the CDR3 is 15 residues. The DNA read from the CDR3 is TGTGCCAGTAGTACGAGAACGACAGGGGGCGACGAC. It encodes CASSTRTTGGDD. The full-length CDR3 reads as CASSTRTTGGDDYTF.

This clone was seen repeatedly, ten times or more. Sequencing ends 3 residues short of the CDR3 end; the germline J gene provides the rest. This rearrangement joins TRBV19 to TRBJ2-7, with 10 positions matching TRBD2. Germline CDR1 LNHDA, CDR2 SQIVND (reference sequence). The CDR3 extends over 17 amino acids. Losses at the gene ends were 3 bases for V and 2 bases for J; bases not matched to a gene: 10. The CDR3 bases that were read are TGTGCCAGTAGTATCGCCGCAAGACTAGCGGGCGCCTACGAG. It encodes CASSIAARLAGAYE. The whole CDR3 protein reads CASSIAARLAGAYEQYF.

This clone has more than one count but fewer than ten. The sequenced fragment ends 3 residues before the CDR3 boundary, so the rest is inferred from the germline J gene. The chain employs TRBV6-2 or TRBV6-3 and TRBJ1-2, with TRBD1 identical over 9 bases. The CDR3 covers 14 residues. Per germline, CDR1 MNHEY and CDR2 SVGEGT. This CDR3 reads CASRVRDRVYDYTF. The covered CDR3 bases are TGTGCCAGCAGAGTCCGGGACAGGGTCTACGAC.

This clone was seen many times. The read gets to within 3 residues of the CDR3 end, and the germline J gene fills in the rest. The V gene is TRBV11-2, the J gene TRBJ2-7; 9 positions match TRBD1. Per the germline V gene, CDR1 is SGHAT and CDR2 is FQNNGV. V lost 2 bases and J lost 6; bases outside the gene matches: 8. The CDR3 runs 15 residues. The sequenced CDR3 bases are TGTGCCAGCAGCTTAAACCAGGGACAGGGCCGCGAG. Amino acid sequence: CASSLNQGQGRE. The whole CDR3 is CASSLNQGQGREQYF.